This TCR beta chain came from a study of shared clonotypes between healthy human individuals. TCRdb's copy holds only in-frame clones and misses some; the assay was immunoSEQ multiplex PCR. Of about 1.5 million clones in the sample, 98% were seen once. The sequenced sample consisted of naive CD4+ T cells sorted from blood. Subset defined: CD45RA+ positively selected. The origin of this receptor is a man under 40 in good health.

The CDR3 here is CASSQDRVTSYEQYF. The CDR3 bases are TGTGCCAGCAGTCAGGACAGGGTCACCTCCTACGAGCAGTACTTC. The chain recombines TRBV6-5 with TRBJ2-7, with TRBD1 identical over 8 bases. The J segment lost 0 bases and the V segment lost 5 bases, leaving 6 bases of the junction unmatched. CDR3 length: 15 residues. The germline V gene has CDR1 MNHEY and CDR2 SVGAGI.